Shown below are 8 T cell receptor beta chains from a single sample sequenced in a study of cytomegalovirus exposure and HLA in healthy donors (dated 2017 in TCRdb). The protocol used for the library was the immunoSEQ multiplex PCR assay. A mixture of 60 forward primers for TCR Vbeta segments and 13 reverse primers for TCR Jbeta segments was used in the multiplex PCR. Here the immuneACCESS table is served through TCRdb, limited to in-frame sequences with V and J called. Missing clones are a known gap in these copies; in checked studies unresolved V genes cover under half, and the rest lacks a known reason. Here the sample has 150,000 to 250,000 clones; about 79% occur a single time. 0.08% to 0.1% of the sample comes from the top ten. Input material: PBMCs. These receptors came from a boy between 2 and 10 years old in good health and CMV-seronegative.

The rearrangement joins TRBV18 to TRBJ1-6, with 9 bases identical to TRBD1. V trimming: 3 bases; J trimming: 8 bases; junction bases outside the gene matches: 2. Per the germline V gene, CDR1 is KGHSH and CDR2 is LQKENI. The CDR3 sequence is 14 residues long. The CDR3 protein is CASSPDRGDSPLHF. The CDR3 DNA follows: TGTGCCAGCTCACCGGACAGGGGTGATTCACCCCTCCACTTT.

The chain joins TRBV7-2 to TRBJ2-7; D uncertain. This CDR3 has 13 residues. Germline CDR1 SGHTA, CDR2 FQGNSA. Trimming left V 8 bases short and J 2 bases short, with 13 bases between. CDR3 protein: CASAVQVTYEQYF. Written as DNA, the CDR3 is TGTGCCAGCGCCGTGCAGGTAACCTACGAGCAGTACTTC.

The chain has TRBV5-6 and TRBJ2-5; TRBD1 matches 7 bases. The J call could be wrong; TRBJ2-7 is a better fit for the DNA end. CDR1 is SGHDT, CDR2 YYEEEE, per germline. This CDR3 region has 13 residues. CDR3 nucleotides: TGTGCCAGCACCATTGACAGGGCGTACGAGCAGTACTTC. Encoded protein: CASTIDRAYEQYF.

The gene calls are TRBV5-4 and TRBJ2-5, with TRBD2 matching over 10 bases. Per the germline V gene, CDR1 is SGHNT and CDR2 is YYREEE (reference sequence). The ends lost 3 bases at V and 5 bases at J; junction bases unmatched: 4. The CDR3 length is 14 residues. The CDR3 DNA reads as TGTGCCAGCAGCTCGCAACTAGCGGGGGAGACCCAGTACTTC. This gives the protein CASSSQLAGETQYF.

The chain has TRBV7-7 and TRBJ2-5; 11 nucleotides align to TRBD2. The CDR3 consists of 15 residues. From germline, CDR1 is SSHAT and CDR2 FNYEAQ (reference sequence). The CDR3 nucleotides are TGTGCGAGCGCCCTAGCGGGGGGACTTCAAGAGACCCAGTACTTC. Protein: CASALAGGLQETQYF.

Notes on this clone: An end of the junction does not agree with germline; a read error may underlie this. This CDR3 is also generated by other DNA sequences in the sample. The chain carries TRBV7-9 and TRBJ1-4; D is perhaps TRBD1 (5 bases). The CDR3 length is 18 residues. Germline CDR1 SEHNR, CDR2 FQNEAQ (reference sequence). Here the CDR3 reads CASSLVPQGPPSKGKLFF. CDR3 nucleotides: TGTGCCAGTAGCTTAGTACCTCAGGGCCCGCCGAGTAAGGGAAAACTGTTTTTT.

The CDR3 region is CASSDRVNTGELFF. In DNA form, the CDR3 reads TGTGCCAGCAGCGACAGGGTTAACACCGGGGAGCTGTTTTTT. The gene calls are TRBV9 and TRBJ2-2, with D maybe TRBD1 (6 bases). In germline, CDR1 is SGDLS, CDR2 YYNGEE. This CDR3 comprises 14 residues. The germline V and J ends were trimmed by 3 bases and 2 bases, with 8 bases remaining between them.

V gene TRBV29-1 combines with J gene TRBJ2-1; 9 nucleotides align to TRBD1. The V segment lost 7 bases and the J segment 15 bases; nucleotides outside the gene matches: 7. Germline V gene data show CDR1 as SQVTM and CDR2 as ANQGSEA. The length of the CDR3 is 10 residues. In DNA, the CDR3 is TGCAGCGCTGGGGACAGGGAAGCGTTCTTC. Translation: CSAGDREAFF.